This T cell receptor (beta chain) stems from a study of T cell changes during pregnancy in multiple sclerosis. CDR3 length: 15 amino acids. V lost 3 bases and J 8 bases, leaving 16 bases between the germline ends. CDR1 is LNHDA and CDR2 is SQIVND in the germline V gene (reference sequence). This table comes from immunoSEQ multiplex PCR, and its TCRdb copy is limited to in-frame clones, with some not included. Counted here are about 40,000 clones, 80% to 95% occurring once; the ten biggest clones make up 10% to 15%. The chain combines TRBV19 with TRBJ2-2, with a weak D call TRBD1 (5 bases). This material consisted of CD8+ T cells from peripheral blood mononuclear cells, taken in the first trimester of pregnancy. The source of this sequence is a female donor with multiple sclerosis, enrolled in a pregnancy study. The CDR3 region has the DNA TGTGCCAGTAGTATTGTTGGGGCCCCCACGGGGGAGCTGTTTTTT. Protein product: CASSIVGAPTGELFF.